The 30 T cell receptor beta chains presented below share a single source sample, sequenced in a study of T-cell memory formation after mild COVID-19. TCRdb reanalysed the 5' RACE reads using MiXCR and keeps one entry per CDR3 protein. The data contain a few hundred thousand distinct CDR3 sequences, 15% to 20% of them singletons. Sequenced: PBMCs or a T cell subset sorted from them (not recorded which). The receptors stem from a man between 18 and 29 years old who had mild COVID-19 (a few samples of this study predate the infection). Cell type and time point are not known.

This sequence joins TRBV6-6 and TRBJ2-7; D gene ambiguous. CDR1 MNHNY and CDR2 SVGAGI come from the germline V gene (reference sequence). V gave up 2 bases and J gave up 3 bases, with 8 bases separating them. The CDR3 has 13 amino acids. The CDR3 loop is CASSYRSDYEQYV. CDR3 DNA sequence: TGTGCCAGCAGTTACCGGAGCGACTACGAGCAGTACGTC.

This clonotype was seen repeatedly, ten times or more. V gene TRBV27 combines with J gene TRBJ2-2, with unresolved D. The ends were cut back, 1 base at V and 5 bases at J, with 2 bases in the middle. Looked up from germline, CDR1 is MNHEY and CDR2 is SMNVEV (reference sequence). The CDR3 extends over 12 amino acids. The CDR3 region is CASSLLTGELFF. The CDR3 nucleotides read TGTGCCAGCAGTTTATTGACCGGGGAGCTGTTTTTT.

V usage is TRBV6-2 or TRBV6-3 and J usage is TRBJ1-5, with D perhaps TRBD1 (5 bases). Germline CDR1 reads MNHEY; CDR2 reads SVGEGT. Trimming pared 10 bases from V and 5 bases from J, leaving 18 bases between. The CDR3 runs 14 residues. The CDR3 region has the DNA TGTGCCACCAAAAGGGGAAACAGGTATCAGCCCCAGCATTTT. It yields the protein CATKRGNRYQPQHF.

The rearrangement uses TRBV20-1 and TRBJ2-7, with 7 bases aligning to TRBD1. This CDR3 spans 16 amino acids. Trimming cost V 5 bases and J 0 bases; bases outside gene matches: 13. Looked up from germline, CDR1 is DFQATT and CDR2 is SNEGSKA (reference sequence). The chain's CDR3 is CSAAHLRDSGSYEQYF. The CDR3, as DNA: TGCAGTGCTGCTCACCTCCGGGACAGTGGCTCCTACGAGCAGTACTTC.

V is TRBV7-2 and J is TRBJ2-7, with TRBD2 identical over 7 bases. Germline-derived CDR1 and CDR2 are SGHTA and FQGNSA. V trimming: 5 bases; J trimming: 9 bases; junction bases outside the gene matches: 10. The CDR3 consists of 13 residues. The CDR3 coding sequence is TGTGCCAGCAGCCTGGGGGGACTACCGTTGCAGTACTTC. Translation gives CASSLGGLPLQYF.

This clonotype was observed many times. The chain couples TRBV5-6 to TRBJ1-1; D is uncertain. Germline V lookup: CDR1 SGHDT, CDR2 YYEEEE. The CDR3 loop spans 13 amino acids. The V and J ends lost 0 bases and 6 bases respectively, with 9 bases between them. CDR3 in amino acids: CASSLDRLAEAFF. CDR3 nucleotides: TGTGCCAGCAGCTTGGATAGGTTAGCTGAAGCTTTCTTT.

This clonotype was counted ten times or more. The chain is built from TRBV7-9 and TRBJ2-1; 9 nucleotides agree with TRBD2. The J segment lost 5 bases and the V segment lost 1 base, leaving 3 bases of the junction unmatched. The CDR3 is 15 amino acids. Germline CDR1 and CDR2: SEHNR and FQNEAQ (reference sequence). DNA for the CDR3: TGTGCCAGCAGCTTAGTGCGGGGGGGCGACAATGAGCAGTTCTTC. It encodes CASSLVRGGDNEQFF. The full variable domain, in which reference TRBV7-9 and TRBJ2-1 provide the parts outside the CDR3, is DTGVSQNPRHKITKRGQNVTFRCDPISEHNRLYWYRQTLGQGPEFLTYFQNEAQLEKSRLLSDRFSAERPKGSFSTLEIQRTEQGDSAMYLCASSLVRGGDNEQFFGPGTRLTVL.

The J gene is TRBJ2-3, the V gene TRBV15; no definite D call. V lost 0 bases, J lost 5 bases, and 9 bases lay in between. Germline CDR1 and CDR2: LNHNV and YYDKDF (reference sequence). This CDR3 is built from 14 residues. CDR3: CATSRESLLDTQYF. The CDR3 DNA follows: TGTGCCACCAGCAGAGAGTCTCTGCTAGATACGCAGTATTTT. The full variable domain, in which reference TRBV15 and TRBJ2-3 provide the parts outside the CDR3, is DAMVIQNPRYQVTQFGKPVTLSCSQTLNHNVMYWYQQKSSQAPKLLFHYYDKDFNNEADTPDNFQSRRPNTSFCFLDIRSPGLGDTAMYLCATSRESLLDTQYFGPGTRLTVL.

As DNA, the CDR3 is TGTGCCAGCAGTGAGGTTGGAACAGGGGATACGCAGTATTTT. It translates to CASSEVGTGDTQYF. This chain links TRBV6-1 with TRBJ2-3; D might be TRBD1 (6 bases). This CDR3 is built from 14 residues. The germline CDR1 and CDR2 sequences are MNHNS and SASEGT. The ends were cut back, 3 bases at V and 6 bases at J, with 13 bases in the middle.

The rearrangement links TRBV6-5 to TRBJ1-2; perhaps TRBD1 as D (6 bases). Germline CDR1 is MNHEY and CDR2 is SVGAGI. The V end was cut by 7 bases, the J end by 4 bases, with 13 bases between. This CDR3 is 13 amino acids long. The CDR3 DNA reads as TGTGCCAGCACGAAGGGACACTTCTATGGCTACACCTTC. Translation: CASTKGHFYGYTF.

This clonotype turned up a few times. The V gene is TRBV29-1, the J gene TRBJ1-3; possibly TRBD1 for D (5 bases). Germline V gene data show CDR1 as SQVTM and CDR2 as ANQGSEA. The CDR3 spans 13 residues. V was pared by 3 bases and J by 3 bases, with 9 bases between. This chain's CDR3 is CSVDGTLGNTIYF. CDR3 bases: TGCAGCGTTGACGGGACCCTTGGAAACACCATATATTTT.

J is TRBJ2-1 and V is TRBV10-3, with 13 bases fitting TRBD2. V was clipped by 8 bases and J by 13 bases; unmatched bases: 8. Germline lookup yields CDR1 ENHRY and CDR2 SYGVKD. The CDR3 loop spans 13 amino acids. The CDR3 nucleotides are TGTGCCATCCAGGTTACTAGCGGGGGGGCCCAGTTCTTC. Protein: CAIQVTSGGAQFF.

The chain is built from TRBV4-1 and TRBJ2-1, with TRBD1 matching 9 bases. Germline CDR1 and CDR2: MGHRA and YSYEKL. CDR3 length equals 16 residues. V shed 4 bases, J shed 2 bases, and the junction held 6 bases outside the gene matches. Here the CDR3 reads CASSPHGQGTYNEQFF. DNA for the CDR3: TGCGCCAGCAGCCCACACGGACAGGGGACCTACAATGAGCAGTTCTTC.

The chain uses TRBV15 and TRBJ2-6; D not resolved. CDR3 length: 12 amino acids. Trimming shortened V by 5 bases and J by 2 bases, and 1 base separated the two germline ends. Germline V CDR1 and CDR2: LNHNV, YYDKDF (reference sequence). CDR3 bases: TGTGCCACCAGCGCTGGGGCCAACGTCCTGACTTTC. Residues: CATSAGANVLTF. Using reference TRBV15 and TRBJ2-6 for the parts outside the CDR3, the full variable domain is DAMVIQNPRYQVTQFGKPVTLSCSQTLNHNVMYWYQQKSSQAPKLLFHYYDKDFNNEADTPDNFQSRRPNTSFCFLDIRSPGLGDTAMYLCATSAGANVLTFGAGSRLTVL.

The chain combines TRBV11-2 with TRBJ2-3; 7 bases align to TRBD2. There are 16 residues in the CDR3. Germline assignment: CDR1 SGHAT and CDR2 FQNNGV. Trimming cost V 3 bases and J 2 bases; bases outside gene matches: 8. The CDR3 coding sequence is TGTGCCAGCAGCTTGCGACTAGCAGGGAACACAGATACGCAGTATTTT. It is translated as CASSLRLAGNTDTQYF.

In this sample, this clonotype turned up a few times. This chain connects TRBV7-8 to TRBJ2-3; 7 positions agree with TRBD1. The CDR3 runs 15 residues. Germline values: CDR1 SGHVS, CDR2 FQNEAQ. Losses at the gene ends were 6 bases for V and 0 bases for J; bases not matched to a gene: 6. The DNA for the CDR3 is TGTGCCAGCAGACAAACGGGACAGAGCACAGATACGCAGTATTTT. Encoded protein: CASRQTGQSTDTQYF.

This clonotype was recorded many times. The chain uses TRBV7-9 and TRBJ2-2, with 7 bases aligning to TRBD1. The CDR3 has 15 residues. The V gene end was trimmed by 5 bases and the J gene end by 4 bases; junction bases not matched to a gene: 7. Per the germline V gene, CDR1 is SEHNR and CDR2 is FQNEAQ (reference sequence). The CDR3 region is CASSIPGQPTGELFF. CDR3 in DNA: TGTGCCAGCAGCATCCCGGGACAGCCCACCGGGGAGCTGTTTTTT.

This clonotype showed up just a few times. The chain combines TRBV7-6 with TRBJ2-3; D is tentatively TRBD1 or TRBD2 (5 bases each). CDR1 is SGHVS and CDR2 is FNYEAQ in the germline V gene. V was cut by 5 bases and J by 2 bases, with 20 bases left in between. CDR3 length: 17 amino acids. This chain's CDR3 is CASSRTTTGPNTDTQYF. In DNA, the CDR3 is TGTGCCAGCAGCAGAACGACGACGGGGCCCAACACAGATACGCAGTATTTT.

This clonotype was counted only a few times. The junction does not match germline at one end; this may be a read error. The chain uses TRBV5-1 and TRBJ1-2; D call uncertain. The CDR3 length is 13 residues. Germline-derived CDR1 and CDR2 are SGHRS and YFSETQ. CDR3 amino acids: CASSLGPPDGYTF. The CDR3 nucleotides read TGCGCCAGCAGTTTGGGCCCCCCGGATGGCTACACCTTC.

The chain carries TRBV7-2 and TRBJ2-2; D tentatively reads TRBD1 or TRBD2 (5 bases each). The CDR3 has 14 amino acids. Germline values: CDR1 SGHTA, CDR2 FQGNSA. V lost 6 bases, J lost 6 bases, and 14 bases lay in between. The CDR3 loop is CASRPGPLSGELFF. Written as DNA, the CDR3 is TGTGCCAGCAGACCGGGACCCTTATCCGGGGAGCTGTTTTTT. Together with reference TRBV7-2 and TRBJ2-2, the CDR3 gives the full variable domain: GAGVSQSPSNKVTEKGKDVELRCDPISGHTALYWYRQSLGQGLEFLIYFQGNSAPDKSGLPSDRFSAERTGGSVSTLTIQRTQQEDSAVYLCASRPGPLSGELFFGEGSRLTVL.

There are a few counts of this clonotype. The rearrangement uses TRBV7-9 and TRBJ2-3; 13 nucleotides match TRBD2. The CDR3 spans 17 residues. Unmatched junction bases numbered 5, after V lost 0 bases and J lost 5 bases. The germline V gene has CDR1 SEHNR and CDR2 FQNEAQ (reference sequence). The DNA for the CDR3 is TGTGCCAGCAGCTTAGCCGTACTAGCGGGGGGGCTAGATACGCAGTATTTT. It specifies CASSLAVLAGGLDTQYF.

This clonotype was found a few times. This chain uses TRBV7-8 with TRBJ2-4; TRBD1 matches at 10 bases. With V trimmed by 5 bases and J by 7 bases, 2 bases remained unmatched. The germline V gene encodes CDR1 SGHVS and CDR2 FQNEAQ. The CDR3 is 13 residues long. The CDR3 sequence is CASSRDRGNIQYF. CDR3 DNA sequence: TGTGCCAGCAGCCGGGACAGGGGTAACATTCAGTACTTC.

The table lists this clonotype with a few counts. The J gene is TRBJ2-1, the V gene TRBV5-5; 9 bases line up with TRBD1. With V trimmed by 4 bases and J by 0 bases, 5 bases remained unmatched. This CDR3 has 16 residues. The germline V gene has CDR1 SGHKS and CDR2 YYEKEE (reference sequence). The CDR3 DNA is TGTGCCAGCAGCGATCACAGGGGGCTCTCCTACAATGAGCAGTTCTTC. Translated: CASSDHRGLSYNEQFF. Full variable domain (remainder filled in from reference TRBV5-5 and TRBJ2-1): DAGVTQSPTHLIKTRGQQVTLRCSPISGHKSVSWYQQVLGQGPQFIFQYYEKEERGRGNFPDRFSARQFPNYSSELNVNALLLGDSALYLCASSDHRGLSYNEQFFGPGTRLTVL.

The rearrangement joins TRBV7-2 to TRBJ2-5; TRBD1 matches 7 bases. V lost 5 bases, J lost 1 base, and 4 bases stayed unmatched. The CDR3 contains 14 residues. Germline-derived CDR1 and CDR2 are SGHTA and FQGNSA. The DNA of the CDR3 is TGTGCCAGCAGCGGTCGGACAGGCCAAGAGACCCAGTACTTC. Protein sequence: CASSGRTGQETQYF.

V and J are TRBV5-1 and TRBJ1-1, with D unresolved. V lost 1 base to trimming and J lost 4 bases, with 14 bases between them. The CDR3 has 15 residues. Germline CDR1 reads SGHRS; CDR2 reads YFSETQ. For the CDR3, the DNA is TGCGCCAGCAGCTTGTCGGCAGGCACGGGCACTGAAGCTTTCTTT. It yields the protein CASSLSAGTGTEAFF.

This clonotype has a handful of counts. The rearrangement joins TRBV9 to TRBJ2-3, with a possible D match to TRBD2 (5 bases). Germline V lookup: CDR1 SGDLS, CDR2 YYNGEE. The CDR3 runs to 13 residues. V was clipped by 7 bases and J by 0 bases, with 9 bases between them. The CDR3 loop reads CASARTSTDTQYF. The CDR3 DNA reads TGTGCCAGCGCCCGGACTAGCACAGATACGCAGTATTTT.

This clonotype was seen ten or more times. This chain links TRBV7-2 with TRBJ2-3; D is perhaps TRBD2 (7 bases). V lost 4 bases, J lost 3 bases, and 17 bases lay in between. The CDR3 consists of 16 residues. From germline, CDR1 is SGHTA and CDR2 FQGNSA. In nucleotides, the CDR3 is TGTGCCAGCAGCTACCAGATGGGGGGGCGGACAGATACGCAGTATTTT. As protein: CASSYQMGGRTDTQYF.

This chain connects TRBV7-2 to TRBJ1-6, with no clear D. V shed 1 base and J shed 10 bases, with 11 bases lying between them. The CDR3 contains 14 residues. Germline-derived CDR1 and CDR2 are SGHTA and FQGNSA. CDR3 loop: CASSLEGVGSPLHF. The CDR3 DNA is TGTGCCAGCAGCTTAGAAGGAGTGGGATCACCCCTCCACTTT. The variable domain in full, with the rest retrieved from reference TRBV7-2 and TRBJ1-6, is GAGVSQSPSNKVTEKGKDVELRCDPISGHTALYWYRQSLGQGLEFLIYFQGNSAPDKSGLPSDRFSAERTGGSVSTLTIQRTQQEDSAVYLCASSLEGVGSPLHFGNGTRLTVT.

J is TRBJ1-5 and V is TRBV10-3; D unresolved. Trimming removed 8 bases at V and 1 base at J, with 6 bases between. This CDR3 has 12 residues. The germline V gene encodes CDR1 ENHRY and CDR2 SYGVKD. CDR3 in amino acids: CAISASNQPQHF. CDR3 sequence (DNA): TGTGCCATCTCAGCCAGCAATCAGCCCCAGCATTTT.

This clonotype was counted a few times. This chain uses TRBV18 with TRBJ1-5; perhaps TRBD1 as D (6 bases). This CDR3 contains 15 residues. Trimming cost V 3 bases and J 2 bases, with 11 bases left between them. Germline assignment: CDR1 KGHSH and CDR2 LQKENI. CDR3 residues: CASSPGGPGNQPQHF. The CDR3 region has the DNA TGTGCCAGCTCACCGGGGGGGCCGGGCAATCAGCCCCAGCATTTT.